A single sample gave rise to the 26 T cell receptor beta chains below, sequenced in a study of cytomegalovirus exposure and HLA in healthy donors. The primer mix had 60 Vbeta and 13 Jbeta primers. The repertoire was sequenced with immunoSEQ multiplex PCR; TCRdb's copy has only in-frame clones and lacks some. The data show 210,000 or so clones, 65% to 85% seen once. The sample consisted of PBMCs. These receptors were collected from a boy aged 2 to 10 in good health and CMV-seronegative.

The V call is TRBV5-1, the J call TRBJ1-1, with D hard to call. The V end lost 4 bases, the J end lost 4 bases, and 17 bases lay between the germline ends. Germline CDR1 and CDR2: SGHRS and YFSETQ. The CDR3 spans 15 residues. CDR3 nucleotide sequence: TGCGCCAGCAGCGTCCGGGTCGGGAGCGGCACTGAAGCTTTCTTT. Encoded protein: CASSVRVGSGTEAFF.

The V gene is TRBV6-9, the J gene TRBJ1-2; TRBD1 matches at 8 bases. CDR3 length: 18 amino acids. V shed 6 bases, J shed 5 bases, and the junction held 20 bases outside the gene matches. Germline CDR1 is MNHGY and CDR2 is SVAAGI. The CDR3 nucleotides read TGTGCCAGCAGACGGACCACAGGGGGGCCGTCACTAAGTTATGGCTACACCTTC. It is translated as CASRRTTGGPSLSYGYTF.

The chain links TRBV6-5 to TRBJ1-2, with 7 bases that match TRBD1. CDR1 and CDR2 (germline): MNHEY, SVGAGI. Trimming took 5 bases from V and 3 from J; bases not matched to a gene: 3. CDR3 length: 13 residues. DNA for the CDR3: TGTGCCAGCAGTCCGGGACAGTACTATGGCTACACCTTC. It is translated as CASSPGQYYGYTF.

The chain links TRBV19 to TRBJ1-1; 9 nucleotides match TRBD1. Germline CDR1 LNHDA, CDR2 SQIVND (reference sequence). CDR3 size: 15 residues. Trimming removed 5 bases from V and 1 base from J; junction bases left unmatched: 5. The CDR3 DNA follows: TGTGCCAGTAGTCCGGGGACAGGGTGGAACACTGAAGCTTTCTTT. It specifies CASSPGTGWNTEAFF.

The chain has TRBV5-1 and TRBJ2-7; 11 bases match TRBD1. J lost 6 bases, V lost 4 bases, and 6 bases had no gene match. The germline V gene encodes CDR1 SGHRS and CDR2 YFSETQ. This CDR3 comprises 14 residues. The CDR3 sequence: CASSGGQGGIEQYF. The CDR3 DNA reads as TGCGCCAGCAGCGGGGGACAGGGGGGGATCGAGCAGTACTTC.

The J gene is TRBJ1-1, the V gene TRBV5-1; 7 bases are shared with TRBD1. Per germline, CDR1 SGHRS and CDR2 YFSETQ. V trimming: 6 bases; J trimming: 5 bases; junction bases outside the gene matches: 7. This CDR3 is 13 amino acids long. As DNA, the CDR3 is TGCGCCAGCACCGAGGGGGCGGGAACTGAAGCTTTCTTT. Its protein product is CASTEGAGTEAFF. The complete variable domain, with remaining parts taken from reference TRBV5-1 and TRBJ1-1, reads KAGVTQTPRYLIKTRGQQVTLSCSPISGHRSVSWYQQTPGQGLQFLFEYFSETQRNKGNFPGRFSGRQFSNSRSEMNVSTLELGDSALYLCASTEGAGTEAFFGQGTRLTVV.

The chain is built from TRBV19 and TRBJ2-1; 10 nucleotides agree with TRBD2. With V trimmed by 5 bases and J by 6 bases, 13 bases remained unmatched. In germline, CDR1 is LNHDA, CDR2 SQIVND (reference sequence). The CDR3 contains 17 residues. CDR3: CASSGVQAGGPRNEQFF. CDR3 coding DNA: TGTGCCAGTAGTGGGGTCCAAGCGGGGGGGCCCCGCAATGAGCAGTTCTTC.

This clone was detected once. V gene TRBV12-5 combines with J gene TRBJ2-1; perhaps TRBD2 as D (6 bases). The CDR3 is made up of 15 amino acids. The germline V and J ends were trimmed by 7 bases and 7 bases, with 20 bases remaining between them. Germline V gives CDR1 LGHNT, CDR2 FRNRAP. The CDR3 bases are TGTGCTAGTGACCAAAGCGGAGGTAGCGGTAATGAGCAGTTCTTC. Protein product: CASDQSGGSGNEQFF.

The CDR3 protein is CASSLGSSYNSPLHF. The CDR3 DNA follows: TGTGCCAGCAGCTTAGGTAGCTCCTATAATTCACCCCTCCACTTT. V and J are TRBV7-2 and TRBJ1-6; D gene unclear. V was trimmed by 1 base and J by 0 bases, leaving 4 bases between them. The germline V gene encodes CDR1 SGHTA and CDR2 FQGNSA. The CDR3 is 15 amino acids.

On this clone: One junction end does not reproduce the germline sequence, and a read error may be involved. This chain joins TRBV6-5 and TRBJ2-5, with D maybe TRBD2 (5 bases). CDR1 is MNHEY and CDR2 is SVGAGI in the germline V gene. This CDR3 spans 16 amino acids. The CDR3 bases are TGTGCCAGCAGTTACTCGGGGAGTTCCCGTCAAGGGACCCAGTACTTC. Translated, it gives CASSYSGSSRQGTQYF.

The chain couples TRBV13 to TRBJ2-1; 10 nucleotides align to TRBD2. Germline lookup yields CDR1 PRHDT and CDR2 FYEKMQ (reference sequence). After removal of 5 bases from V and 8 bases from J, the junction contained 9 bases not matched to a gene. This CDR3 has 15 residues. The CDR3 DNA is TGTGCCAGCAGCCGTTCAGCGGGAGGGAGATATGAGCAGTTCTTC. This sequence encodes CASSRSAGGRYEQFF. The entire variable domain, with the rest obtained from reference TRBV13 and TRBJ2-1, is as follows: AAGVIQSPRHLIKEKRETATLKCYPIPRHDTVYWYQQGPGQDPQFLISFYEKMQSDKGSIPDRFSAQQFSDYHSELNMSSLELGDSALYFCASSRSAGGRYEQFFGPGTRLTVL.

This clone was picked up a small number of times. This sample includes further DNA sequences coding for the same CDR3. The chain uses TRBV30 and TRBJ2-7, with TRBD2 matching 8 bases. The CDR3 sequence is 14 residues long. Trimming at V came to 7 bases and at J to 0 bases, leaving 8 bases not matched to a gene. The germline V gene encodes CDR1 GTSNPN and CDR2 SVGIG (reference sequence). CDR3 in amino acids: CASGGTLSSYEQYF. As DNA, the CDR3 is TGTGCCTCGGGGGGGACTTTGAGCTCCTACGAGCAGTACTTC.

The chain links TRBV29-1 to TRBJ2-3; 13 bases are a match to TRBD2. The V gene's germline CDR1 is SQVTM and CDR2 ANQGSEA. The CDR3 consists of 14 residues. The V gene end was trimmed by 7 bases and the J gene end by 7 bases; junction bases not matched to a gene: 8. CDR3 coding DNA: TGCAGCGCCAGGACTAGCGGGAGTCTAAATACGCAGTATTTT. Translated, it gives CSARTSGSLNTQYF.

V and J are TRBV2 and TRBJ2-5, with TRBD1 matching 9 bases. Per the germline V gene, CDR1 is SNHLY and CDR2 is FYNNEI. V gave up 3 bases and J gave up 4 bases; unmatched junction bases: 6. CDR3 length: 15 residues. The CDR3 loop is CASSEGGQGSETQYF. For the CDR3, the DNA is TGTGCCAGCAGTGAGGGGGGACAGGGTTCAGAGACCCAGTACTTC.

The chain links TRBV9 to TRBJ2-5; TRBD2 matches 14 bases. The V gene's germline CDR1 is SGDLS and CDR2 YYNGEE. The CDR3 consists of 19 residues. V lost 0 bases to trimming and J lost 5 bases; unmatched junction nucleotides: 12. This CDR3 is CASSVGMGLAGVEGETQYF. The CDR3 nucleotides read TGTGCCAGCAGCGTAGGGATGGGACTAGCGGGAGTCGAAGGGGAGACCCAGTACTTC.

The genes are TRBV4-1 and TRBJ2-2; a weak D match, TRBD2 (6 bases). This CDR3 spans 15 amino acids. V gave up 0 bases and J gave up 5 bases, with 10 bases separating them. CDR1 is MGHRA and CDR2 is YSYEKL in the germline V gene. CDR3 region: CASSQDQRATGELFF. The CDR3 DNA sequence: TGCGCCAGCAGCCAAGATCAGCGGGCTACCGGGGAGCTGTTTTTT.

The chain combines TRBV10-3 with TRBJ1-2, with 8 positions matching TRBD1. The CDR3 sequence is 11 residues long. The germline V gene has CDR1 ENHRY and CDR2 SYGVKD. Unmatched junction bases numbered 6, after V lost 10 bases and J lost 8 bases. CDR3 DNA: TGTGCCAGCCAGGGGGCAGGGGGCTACACCTTC. Protein product: CASQGAGGYTF.

This clone has a single count. The sample contains more than one DNA sequence encoding this CDR3. The rearrangement links TRBV30 to TRBJ1-2; D is unresolved. This CDR3 spans 13 amino acids. With 0 bases removed from V and 4 bases from J, the gap between germline ends came to 9 bases. Per germline, CDR1 GTSNPN and CDR2 SVGIG (reference sequence). CDR3 in DNA: TGTGCCTGGAGTGTATCGGGAAGCTATGGCTACACCTTC. It codes for CAWSVSGSYGYTF.

The CDR3 reads CASSLGGGGYTF. The CDR3 DNA sequence: TGTGCCAGCAGCTTAGGGGGAGGAGGCTACACCTTC. The rearrangement uses TRBV13 and TRBJ1-2; D is undetermined. The CDR3 has 12 amino acids. Germline values: CDR1 PRHDT, CDR2 FYEKMQ (reference sequence). Trimming shortened V by 0 bases and J by 8 bases, and 7 bases separated the two germline ends.

J is TRBJ1-4 and V is TRBV5-8, with D tentatively TRBD1 (5 bases). With 7 bases removed from V and 5 bases from J, the gap between germline ends came to 15 bases. CDR1 is SGHTS and CDR2 is YDEGEE in the germline V gene. The CDR3 sequence is 14 residues long. The CDR3 DNA reads as TGTGCCAGCGTGGTGACAGTTCCCAATGAAAAACTGTTTTTT. Translating gives CASVVTVPNEKLFF.

The V and J genes are TRBV6-5 and TRBJ1-2, with a weak D call TRBD1 (5 bases). The CDR3 length is 15 residues. The V end was cut by 6 bases, the J end by 6 bases, with 20 bases between. CDR1 and CDR2 from the germline V gene are MNHEY and SVGAGI. The CDR3 DNA reads TGTGCCAGCAGGAGGACACGGGAGCAACTCCATGGCTACACCTTC. It encodes CASRRTREQLHGYTF.

The J gene is TRBJ1-5, the V gene TRBV2, with 8 bases that match TRBD1. Germline values: CDR1 SNHLY, CDR2 FYNNEI. The V segment lost 7 bases and the J segment 2 bases; nucleotides outside the gene matches: 7. This CDR3 has 15 residues. The DNA for the CDR3 is TGTGCCAGCACGACAGGGGTCGGGGGCAATCAGCCCCAGCATTTT. Encoded protein: CASTTGVGGNQPQHF.

This rearrangement joins TRBV19 to TRBJ1-2, with D unresolved. V shed 3 bases and J shed 3 bases, with 8 bases lying between them. This CDR3 comprises 13 residues. The germline gives CDR1 LNHDA, CDR2 SQIVND (reference sequence). Here the CDR3 DNA reads TGTGCCAGTAGTATGGCCGGGGACTATGGCTACACCTTC. Protein: CASSMAGDYGYTF.

CDR3 sequence reads: CASSQRGTLNTEAFF. CDR3 DNA: TGTGCCAGCTCCCAAAGGGGGACACTGAACACTGAAGCTTTCTTT. The chain employs TRBV14 and TRBJ1-1; the D gene is possibly TRBD1 (6 bases). This CDR3 comprises 15 residues. CDR1 and CDR2 (germline): SGHDN, FVKESK. The V end lost 8 bases, the J end lost 0 bases, and 16 bases lay between the germline ends.

The rearrangement uses TRBV5-1 and TRBJ2-7; perhaps TRBD1 as D (5 bases). Per germline, CDR1 SGHRS and CDR2 YFSETQ. The V end lost 2 bases, the J end lost 1 base, and 7 bases lay between the germline ends. This CDR3 comprises 13 residues. The DNA of the CDR3 is TGCGCCAGCAGCTTCGCAGGGTCCTACGAGCAGTACTTC. Translation: CASSFAGSYEQYF. The variable domain in full, with the rest retrieved from reference TRBV5-1 and TRBJ2-7, is KAGVTQTPRYLIKTRGQQVTLSCSPISGHRSVSWYQQTPGQGLQFLFEYFSETQRNKGNFPGRFSGRQFSNSRSEMNVSTLELGDSALYLCASSFAGSYEQYFGPGTRLTVT.

V usage is TRBV5-6 and J usage is TRBJ1-2; D is undetermined. CDR3 length: 16 amino acids. CDR1 is SGHDT and CDR2 is YYEEEE in the germline V gene. V was shortened by 3 bases and J by 1 base, with 16 bases between the two germline ends. The CDR3 sequence: CASSSRRWRGNYGYTF. The DNA of the CDR3 is TGTGCCAGCAGCTCCCGTCGGTGGCGAGGTAACTATGGCTACACCTTC.